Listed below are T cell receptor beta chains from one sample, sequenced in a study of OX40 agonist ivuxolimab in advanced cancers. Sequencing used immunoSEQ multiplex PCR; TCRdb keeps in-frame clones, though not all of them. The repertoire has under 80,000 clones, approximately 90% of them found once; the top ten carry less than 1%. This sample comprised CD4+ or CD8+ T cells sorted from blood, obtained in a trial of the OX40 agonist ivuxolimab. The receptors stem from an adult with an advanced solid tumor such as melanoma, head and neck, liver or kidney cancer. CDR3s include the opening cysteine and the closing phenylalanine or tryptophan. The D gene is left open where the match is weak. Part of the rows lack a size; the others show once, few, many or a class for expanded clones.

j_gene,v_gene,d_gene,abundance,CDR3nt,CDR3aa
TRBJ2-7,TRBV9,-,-,TGTGCCAGCAGCGTATCAACCCGAGTCCACGAGCAGTACTTC,CASSVSTRVHEQYF
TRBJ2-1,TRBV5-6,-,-,TGTGCCAGCAGCCTCCGGACAAGGGACTACAATGAGCAGTTCTTC,CASSLRTRDYNEQFF
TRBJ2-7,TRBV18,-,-,TGTGCCAGCTCACCGAGTGTTGTCGAGCAGTACTTC,CASSPSVVEQYF
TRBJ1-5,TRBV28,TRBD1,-,TGTGCCAGCAGGCGCGACAGGGGGTTCAGTCAGCCCCAGCATTTT,CASRRDRGFSQPQHF
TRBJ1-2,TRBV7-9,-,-,TGTGCCAGCAGCTCAAGGGAGGAACAACTAATTGGCTACACCTTC,CASSSREEQLIGYTF
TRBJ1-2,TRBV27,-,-,TGTGCCAGCAGTTTTTCAGCTCCTATAAGCGGCTATGGCTACACCTTC,CASSFSAPISGYGYTF
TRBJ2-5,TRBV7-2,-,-,TGTGCCAGCAGCTTAGCCGGGACTTTACAAGAGACCCAGTACTTC,CASSLAGTLQETQYF
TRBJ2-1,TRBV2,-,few,TGTGCCAGCAGTGAAGGTCGCCTACCGTTCTTC,CASSEGRLPFF
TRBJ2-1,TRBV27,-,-,TGTGCCAGCAGTTTAATGCGAATGGTACAGGACTCCTACAATGAGCAGTTCTTC,CASSLMRMVQDSYNEQFF
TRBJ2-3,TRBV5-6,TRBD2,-,TGTGCCAGCAGCTACACTAGCGGGAGCACAGATACGCAGTATTTT,CASSYTSGSTDTQYF
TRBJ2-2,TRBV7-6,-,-,TGTGCCAGCAGCCAGACAGGGAGGCGGGACGGGGAGCTGTTTTTT,CASSQTGRRDGELFF
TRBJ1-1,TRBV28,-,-,TGTGCCACCTTAAATTCCGCAGGGGCTGAAGCTTTCTTT,CATLNSAGAEAFF
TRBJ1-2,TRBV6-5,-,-,TGTGCCAGCAGTTACGCCCAGGCGGGGGGCTACACCTTC,CASSYAQAGGYTF
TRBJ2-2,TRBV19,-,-,TGTGCCAGTAAAAGTAAGGGGGCCGGGGAGCTGTTTTTT,CASKSKGAGELFF
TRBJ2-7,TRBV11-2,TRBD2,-,TGTGCCAGCAGCCTCGGACTAGCGGGTACCTACGAGCAGTACTTC,CASSLGLAGTYEQYF
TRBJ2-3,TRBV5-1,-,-,TGCGCCAGCAGCTTACACGATACGCAGTATTTT,CASSLHDTQYF
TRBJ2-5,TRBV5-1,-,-,TGCGCCAGCAGCTTGCGGCAGGGGGGAGAGACCCAGTACTTC,CASSLRQGGETQYF
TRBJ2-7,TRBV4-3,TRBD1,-,TGCGCCAGCAGCCAACGGACAGGGAAGTACGAGCAGTACTTC,CASSQRTGKYEQYF
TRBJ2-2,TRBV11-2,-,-,TGTGCCAGCAGCCCTAAAGCCGGGGAGCTGTTTTTT,CASSPKAGELFF
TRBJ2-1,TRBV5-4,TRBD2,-,TGTGCCAGCAGCTTCTGGACTAGCGGGAGGGCCTTATTTTATGAGCAGTTCTTC,CASSFWTSGRALFYEQFF
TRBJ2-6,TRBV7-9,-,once,TGTGCCAGCAGCTTAAGGGGGGCCAACGTCCTGACTTTC,CASSLRGANVLTF
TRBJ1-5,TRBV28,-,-,TGTGCCAGCAGTTCCCGGAGTAGCAATCAGCCCCAGCATTTT,CASSSRSSNQPQHF
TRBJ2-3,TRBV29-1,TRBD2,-,TGCAGCGTGGCTGGAGTAGCGGGAGCATCAACTAGCACAGATACGCAGTATTTT,CSVAGVAGASTSTDTQYF
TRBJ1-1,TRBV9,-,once,TGTGCCAGCAGCGTAGGGTCGAACACTGAAGCTTTCTTT,CASSVGSNTEAFF
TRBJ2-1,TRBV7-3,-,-,TGTGCCAGCAGCTTCCCCAGCCAGAATGAGCAGTTCTTC,CASSFPSQNEQFF